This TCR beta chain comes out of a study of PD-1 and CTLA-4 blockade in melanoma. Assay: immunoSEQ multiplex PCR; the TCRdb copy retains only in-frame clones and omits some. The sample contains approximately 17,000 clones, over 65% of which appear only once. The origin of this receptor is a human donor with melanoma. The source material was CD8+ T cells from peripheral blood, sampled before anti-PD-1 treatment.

CDR3 sequence: CASMHGEAFF. CDR3 nucleotides: TGTGCCAGCATGCATGGGGAGGCTTTCTTT. The chain recombines TRBV2 with TRBJ1-1; D is unclear. Germline V gene sequence: CDR1 SNHLY, CDR2 FYNNEI. The CDR3 is 10 amino acids. The V gene lost 7 bases and the J gene lost 11 bases, with 11 bases spanning the gap.